These 20 T cell receptor beta chains came from one sample sequenced in a study of control samples from healthy donors and cancer patients. The data were produced by immunoSEQ multiplex PCR, yet TCRdb's version contains in-frame clones alone and is incomplete. Of roughly 100,000 clones in the sample, roughly 89% are singletons; the top ten hold about 3%. Sequencing was done on a sample of blood. The receptors were sampled from a human donor in good health. The donor label of this sample is uncertain.

This clone has more than one count but fewer than ten. This chain connects TRBV19 to TRBJ1-1, with TRBD1 matching over 8 bases. With 7 bases clipped from V and 11 bases from J, the junction kept 12 bases outside the gene matches. CDR3 length: 13 amino acids. Germline V gene data show CDR1 as LNHDA and CDR2 as SQIVND (reference sequence). CDR3 residues: CASKGGQGMTAFF. Written as DNA, the CDR3 is TGTGCCAGTAAGGGTGGACAGGGCATGACGGCTTTCTTT.

The V gene is TRBV3-1 (or the pseudogene TRBV3-2), the J gene TRBJ2-3; D remains unclear. There are 12 residues in the CDR3. The V end lost 4 bases, the J end lost 6 bases, and 8 bases lay between the germline ends. Germline V gene lookup returns CDR1 LGHDT and CDR2 YNNKEL (reference sequence). The chain's CDR3 is CASSLHDDTQYF. DNA of the CDR3: TGTGCCAGCAGCCTGCACGATGATACGCAGTATTTT.

Regarding this clone: The sample has other DNA sequences that encode this CDR3 too. The genes are TRBV4-3 and TRBJ2-3; D is undetermined. The CDR3 contains 13 residues. CDR1 and CDR2 from the germline V gene are LGHNA and YSLEER. V was pared by 0 bases and J by 4 bases, with 5 bases between. The CDR3 DNA follows: TGCGCCAGCAGCCAAGATCGGTCAGATACGCAGTATTTT. The encoded protein is CASSQDRSDTQYF.

The chain has TRBV27 and TRBJ2-3; 9 bases line up with TRBD2. Germline CDR1 is MNHEY and CDR2 is SMNVEV (reference sequence). The CDR3 is 16 amino acids. V was clipped by 5 bases and J by 1 base; unmatched bases: 7. This chain's CDR3 is CASSPIAGEGTDTQYF. CDR3 DNA: TGTGCCAGCAGTCCCATAGCGGGGGAAGGCACAGATACGCAGTATTTT.

The chain links TRBV15 to TRBJ2-2; D remains unclear. The CDR3 consists of 15 residues. Trimming cost V 2 bases and J 4 bases, with 11 bases left between them. Germline assignment: CDR1 LNHNV and CDR2 YYDKDF (reference sequence). Here the CDR3 DNA reads TGTGCCACCAGCAGACAAGGACCCGCCACCGGGGAGCTGTTTTTT. Translated, it gives CATSRQGPATGELFF.

The chain has TRBV5-1 and TRBJ2-1, with D possibly being TRBD1 (7 bases). CDR3 length: 16 residues. Deletions cut 3 bases from V and 5 bases from J, with 18 bases between. Germline CDR1 reads SGHRS; CDR2 reads YFSETQ. The CDR3 loop is CASSSGGPEQHNEQFF. The DNA for the CDR3 is TGCGCCAGCAGCTCAGGGGGGCCGGAGCAACACAATGAGCAGTTCTTC.

The chain joins TRBV4-2 to TRBJ2-2; no definite D call. The V end lost 1 base, the J end lost 6 bases, and 9 bases lay between the germline ends. The germline V gene has CDR1 LGHNA and CDR2 YNFKEQ. CDR3 length: 14 residues. Here the CDR3 reads CASSQVAGSGELFF. For the CDR3, the DNA is TGTGCCAGCAGCCAAGTGGCCGGTTCCGGGGAGCTGTTTTTT.

The rearrangement uses TRBV7-2 and TRBJ1-1; D not certain. V shed 2 bases and J shed 6 bases, with 13 bases lying between them. The CDR3 has 14 amino acids. Germline CDR1 and CDR2: SGHTA and FQGNSA. This chain's CDR3 is CASSLSRKSPEAFF. Here the CDR3 DNA reads TGTGCCAGCAGCTTATCGAGGAAATCCCCTGAAGCTTTCTTT.

This clone was counted only a few times. J is TRBJ1-5 and V is TRBV2; 8 nucleotides line up with TRBD1. Per the germline V gene, CDR1 is SNHLY and CDR2 is FYNNEI. V lost 8 bases, J lost 3 bases, and 6 bases stayed unmatched. This CDR3 spans 14 amino acids. CDR3 in amino acids: CASVQGGINQPQHF. CDR3 sequence (DNA): TGTGCCAGCGTACAGGGGGGGATCAATCAGCCCCAGCATTTT.

The V gene is TRBV28, the J gene TRBJ2-1; TRBD1 or TRBD2 may be the D gene (6 bases each). Germline CDR1 and CDR2: MDHEN and SYDVKM. The CDR3 consists of 14 residues. Trimming removed 5 bases from V and 4 bases from J, with 12 bases in between. In DNA, the CDR3 is TGTGCCAGCAGTGGGCCGGGGGCTTACAATGAGCAGTTCTTC. Encoded protein: CASSGPGAYNEQFF.

Points on this clone: One end of the junction is discordant with germline, which a read error may explain. Other DNA sequences in the sample encode the same CDR3. The rearrangement links TRBV25-1 to TRBJ2-7; D is perhaps TRBD2 (7 bases). There are 15 residues in the CDR3. Germline loops: CDR1 MGHDK, CDR2 SYGVNS. CDR3 sequence reads: CASSDTGGLSYEQYF. The DNA of the CDR3 is TGCGCCAGCAGTGATACCGGGGGGCTCTCCTACGAGCAGTACTTC.

The chain is built from TRBV9 and TRBJ2-2, with D unresolved. The V gene lost 0 bases and the J gene lost 1 base, with 4 bases spanning the gap. The CDR3 is 14 residues long. The germline V gene has CDR1 SGDLS and CDR2 YYNGEE. The CDR3 DNA sequence: TGTGCCAGCAGCGTAGTAGGGAACACCGGGGAGCTGTTTTTT. This encodes CASSVVGNTGELFF.

This rearrangement joins TRBV3-1 (or the pseudogene TRBV3-2) to TRBJ1-3; no definite D call. Germline loops: CDR1 LGHDT, CDR2 YNNKEL (reference sequence). This CDR3 spans 16 amino acids. The V gene lost 0 bases and the J gene lost 0 bases, with 9 bases spanning the gap. The CDR3 region is CASSQEGHFSGNTIYF. The CDR3 DNA reads TGTGCCAGCAGCCAAGAAGGTCACTTCTCTGGAAACACCATATATTTT.

The chain joins TRBV12-2 to TRBJ1-5; the table assigns TRBD1, which was not confirmed against the DNA. TRBV12-2 is a pseudogene segment. There are 14 residues in the CDR3. The CDR3 loop is CASRLQGNNQPQHF. The CDR3 DNA is TGTGCAAGTCGCTTACAGGGGAACAATCAGCCCCAGCATTTT.

The chain links TRBV5-1 to TRBJ1-6; no reliable D call. CDR3 length equals 12 residues. Germline V lookup: CDR1 SGHRS, CDR2 YFSETQ. V lost 0 bases to trimming and J lost 7 bases, with 2 bases between them. CDR3 amino acids: CASSLENSPLHF. CDR3 in DNA: TGCGCCAGCAGCTTGGAGAATTCACCCCTCCACTTT.

This rearrangement joins TRBV18 to TRBJ2-1; 7 bases are shared with TRBD1. Germline CDR1 and CDR2: KGHSH and LQKENI. The CDR3 contains 15 residues. With 3 bases clipped from V and 5 bases from J, the junction kept 7 bases outside the gene matches. This CDR3 is CASSPGTVRDNEQFF. The CDR3 DNA is TGTGCCAGCTCACCGGGGACAGTCCGGGACAATGAGCAGTTCTTC. Full variable domain (outside the CDR3, taken from reference TRBV18 and TRBJ2-1): NAGVMQNPRHLVRRRGQEARLRCSPMKGHSHVYWYRQLPEEGLKFMVYLQKENIIDESGMPKERFSAEFPKEGPSILRIQQVVRGDSAAYFCASSPGTVRDNEQFFGPGTRLTVL.

The chain combines TRBV3-1 (or the pseudogene TRBV3-2) with TRBJ1-3; tentative D call: TRBD1 (5 bases). The V and J ends lost 4 bases and 0 bases respectively, with 13 bases between them. The CDR3 has 16 amino acids. The germline gives CDR1 LGHDT, CDR2 YNNKEL (reference sequence). This chain's CDR3 is CASSPGGLSSGNTIYF. The CDR3 DNA sequence: TGTGCCAGCAGCCCGGGGGGGTTGAGCTCTGGAAACACCATATATTTT.

The chain combines TRBV4-1 with TRBJ2-1, with D possibly being TRBD1 (6 bases). V was cut by 10 bases and J by 6 bases, with 16 bases left in between. Germline CDR1 MGHRA, CDR2 YSYEKL. The length of the CDR3 is 13 residues. The CDR3 coding sequence is TGCGCCATCCTTCCGACAGGAGTCAATGAGCAGTTCTTC. It encodes CAILPTGVNEQFF.

The V call is TRBV10-1, the J call TRBJ1-1; D remains unclear. The CDR3 totals 12 residues. Germline V gene lookup returns CDR1 WNHNN and CDR2 SYGVQD (reference sequence). With 5 bases removed from V and 1 base from J, the gap between germline ends came to 5 bases. The CDR3 protein is CASSPENTEAFF. DNA of the CDR3: TGCGCCAGCAGTCCGGAGAACACTGAAGCTTTCTTT.

The gene calls are TRBV6-5 and TRBJ1-4, with D maybe TRBD1 (5 bases). Germline V gene sequence: CDR1 MNHEY, CDR2 SVGAGI. Trimming pared 6 bases from V and 8 bases from J, leaving 16 bases between. The CDR3 runs 14 residues. The CDR3 sequence: CASRGVAQAEKLFF. The CDR3 nucleotides are TGTGCCAGCAGGGGGGTGGCCCAAGCCGAAAAACTGTTTTTT.